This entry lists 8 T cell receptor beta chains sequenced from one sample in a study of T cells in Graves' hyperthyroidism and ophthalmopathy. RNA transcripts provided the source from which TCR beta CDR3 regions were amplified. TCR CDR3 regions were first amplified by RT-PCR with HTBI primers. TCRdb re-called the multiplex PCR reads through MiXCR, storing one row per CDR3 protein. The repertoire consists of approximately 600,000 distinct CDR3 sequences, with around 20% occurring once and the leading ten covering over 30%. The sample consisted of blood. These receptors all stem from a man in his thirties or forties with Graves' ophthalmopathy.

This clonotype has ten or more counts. CDR3 residues: CASSRGLEEQYF. The CDR3 nucleotides read TGTGCCAGCAGCCGGGGACTAGAAGAGCAGTACTTC. The chain carries TRBV12-3 or TRBV12-4 and TRBJ2-7; TRBD2 matches 8 bases. The V segment lost 6 bases and the J segment 7 bases; nucleotides outside the gene matches: 5. The CDR3 sequence is 12 residues long.

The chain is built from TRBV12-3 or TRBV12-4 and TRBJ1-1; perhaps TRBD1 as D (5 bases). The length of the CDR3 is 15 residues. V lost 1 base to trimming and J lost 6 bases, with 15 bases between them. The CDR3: CASSLGTGRLPEAFF. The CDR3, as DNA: TGTGCCAGCAGTTTAGGCACGGGGCGCTTGCCTGAAGCTTTCTTT.

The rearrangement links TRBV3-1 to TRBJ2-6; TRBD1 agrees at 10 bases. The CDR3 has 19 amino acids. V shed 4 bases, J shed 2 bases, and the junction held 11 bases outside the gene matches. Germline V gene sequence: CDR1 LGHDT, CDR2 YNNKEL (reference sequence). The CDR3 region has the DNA TGTGCCAGCAGCCCCGGCGGGGGACAGGGGATAACTGGGGCCAACGTCCTGACTTTC. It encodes CASSPGGGQGITGANVLTF.

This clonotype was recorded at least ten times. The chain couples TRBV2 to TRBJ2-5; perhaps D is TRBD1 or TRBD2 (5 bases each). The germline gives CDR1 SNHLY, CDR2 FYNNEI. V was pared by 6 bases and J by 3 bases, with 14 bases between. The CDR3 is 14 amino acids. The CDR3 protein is CASRPGPGEETQYF. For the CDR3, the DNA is TGTGCCAGCAGGCCGGGACCCGGGGAAGAGACCCAGTACTTC.

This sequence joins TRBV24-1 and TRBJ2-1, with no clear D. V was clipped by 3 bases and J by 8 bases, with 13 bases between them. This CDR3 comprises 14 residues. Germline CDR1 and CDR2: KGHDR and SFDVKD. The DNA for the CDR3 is TGTGCCACCAGTGATACAAACTCCTTACATGAGCAGTTCTTC. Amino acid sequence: CATSDTNSLHEQFF.

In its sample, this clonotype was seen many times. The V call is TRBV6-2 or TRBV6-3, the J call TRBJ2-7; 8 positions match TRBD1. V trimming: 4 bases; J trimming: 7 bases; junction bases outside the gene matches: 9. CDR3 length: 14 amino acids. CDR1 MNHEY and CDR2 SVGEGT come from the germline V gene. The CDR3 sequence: CASSFPGQVVEQYF. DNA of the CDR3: TGTGCCAGCAGTTTCCCGGGACAGGTCGTGGAGCAGTACTTC.

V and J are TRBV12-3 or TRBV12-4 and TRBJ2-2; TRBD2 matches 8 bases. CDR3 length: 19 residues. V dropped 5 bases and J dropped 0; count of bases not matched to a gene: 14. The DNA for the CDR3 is TGTGCCAGCAGTATCGTTGGACTAGCCGGTTACGCGAACACCGGGGAGCTGTTTTTT. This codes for CASSIVGLAGYANTGELFF.

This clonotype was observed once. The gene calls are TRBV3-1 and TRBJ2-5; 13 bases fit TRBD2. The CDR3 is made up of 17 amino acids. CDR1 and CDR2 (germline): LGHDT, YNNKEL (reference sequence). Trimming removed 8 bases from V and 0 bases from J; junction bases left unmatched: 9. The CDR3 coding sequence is TGTGCCAGCCGGCGACGGGGGACTAGCGGGAACCAAGAGACCCAGTACTTC. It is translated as CASRRRGTSGNQETQYF.